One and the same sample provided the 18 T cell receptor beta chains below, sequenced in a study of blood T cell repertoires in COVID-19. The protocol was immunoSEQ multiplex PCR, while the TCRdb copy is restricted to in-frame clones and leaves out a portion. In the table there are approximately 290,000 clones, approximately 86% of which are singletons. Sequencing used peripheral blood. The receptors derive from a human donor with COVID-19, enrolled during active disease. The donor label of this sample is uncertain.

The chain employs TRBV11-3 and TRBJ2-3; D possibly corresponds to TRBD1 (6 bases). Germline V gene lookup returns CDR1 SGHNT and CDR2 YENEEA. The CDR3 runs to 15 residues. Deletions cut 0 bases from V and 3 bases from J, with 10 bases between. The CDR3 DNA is TGTGCCAGCAGCTTAGAAGGGGGTAGGACAGATACGCAGTATTTT. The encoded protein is CASSLEGGRTDTQYF.

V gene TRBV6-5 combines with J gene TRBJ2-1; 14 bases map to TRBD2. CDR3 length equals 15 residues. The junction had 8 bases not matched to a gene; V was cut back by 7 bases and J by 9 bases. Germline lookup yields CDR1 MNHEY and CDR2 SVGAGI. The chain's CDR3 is CASTPGLAGVGEQFF. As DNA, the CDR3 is TGTGCCAGCACTCCGGGACTAGCGGGAGTGGGTGAGCAGTTCTTC.

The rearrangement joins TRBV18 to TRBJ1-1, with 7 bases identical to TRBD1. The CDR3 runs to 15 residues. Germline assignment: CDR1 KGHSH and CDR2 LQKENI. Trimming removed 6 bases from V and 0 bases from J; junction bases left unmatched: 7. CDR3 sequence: CASSTETGLNTEAFF. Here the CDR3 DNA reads TGTGCCAGCTCGACAGAGACAGGGTTGAACACTGAAGCTTTCTTT.

The CDR3 loop reads CSAKDPGGYTF. The CDR3, as DNA: TGCAGTGCTAAAGACCCCGGGGGCTACACCTTC. The chain couples TRBV20-1 to TRBJ1-2; D is unresolved. V lost 4 bases to trimming and J lost 8 bases, with 11 bases between them. This CDR3 is built from 11 residues. Germline V gene lookup returns CDR1 DFQATT and CDR2 SNEGSKA (reference sequence).

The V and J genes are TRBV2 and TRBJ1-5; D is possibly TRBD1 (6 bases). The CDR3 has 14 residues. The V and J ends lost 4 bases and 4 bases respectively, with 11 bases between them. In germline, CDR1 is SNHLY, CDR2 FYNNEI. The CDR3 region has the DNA TGTGCCAGCAGTGGGCTACAGGGAAATCAGCCCCAGCATTTT. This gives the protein CASSGLQGNQPQHF.

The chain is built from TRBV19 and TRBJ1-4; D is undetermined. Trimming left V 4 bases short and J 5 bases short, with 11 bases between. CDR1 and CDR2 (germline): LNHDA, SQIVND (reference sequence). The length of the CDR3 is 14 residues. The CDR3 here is CASSTRERNEKLFF. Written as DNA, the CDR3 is TGTGCCAGTAGTACCCGGGAACGCAATGAAAAACTGTTTTTT.

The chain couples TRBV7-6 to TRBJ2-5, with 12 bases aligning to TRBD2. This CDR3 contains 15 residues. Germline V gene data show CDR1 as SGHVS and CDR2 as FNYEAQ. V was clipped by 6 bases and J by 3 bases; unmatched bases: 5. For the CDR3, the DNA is TGTGCCAGCAGTCCACTAGCGGGAGGTGAAGAGACCCAGTACTTC. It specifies CASSPLAGGEETQYF.

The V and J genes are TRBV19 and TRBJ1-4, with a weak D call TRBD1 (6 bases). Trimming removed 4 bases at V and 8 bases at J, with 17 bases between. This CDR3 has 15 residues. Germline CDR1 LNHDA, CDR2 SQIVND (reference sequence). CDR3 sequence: CASSTQWGQGEKLFF. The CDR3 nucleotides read TGTGCCAGTAGTACCCAATGGGGCCAGGGGGAAAAACTGTTTTTT.

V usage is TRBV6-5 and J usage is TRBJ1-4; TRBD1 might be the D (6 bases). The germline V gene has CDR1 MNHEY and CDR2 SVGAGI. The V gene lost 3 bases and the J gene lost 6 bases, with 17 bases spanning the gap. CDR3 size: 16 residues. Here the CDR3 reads CASSYSRGPGDEKLFF. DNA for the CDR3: TGTGCCAGCAGTTATAGCCGGGGCCCAGGGGATGAAAAACTGTTTTTT.

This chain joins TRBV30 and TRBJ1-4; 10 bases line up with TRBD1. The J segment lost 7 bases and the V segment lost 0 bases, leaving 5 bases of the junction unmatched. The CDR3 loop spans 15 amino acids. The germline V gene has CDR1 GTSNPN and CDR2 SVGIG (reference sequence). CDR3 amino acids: CAWSVRRTGGEKLFF. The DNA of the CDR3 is TGTGCCTGGAGTGTACGCAGGACAGGGGGTGAAAAACTGTTTTTT.

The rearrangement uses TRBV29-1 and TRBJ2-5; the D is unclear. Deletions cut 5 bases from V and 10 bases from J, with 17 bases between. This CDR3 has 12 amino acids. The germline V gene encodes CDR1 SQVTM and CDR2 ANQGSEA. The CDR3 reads CSVSPGPLFQYF. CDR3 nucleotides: TGCAGCGTTAGTCCGGGTCCGCTCTTCCAGTACTTC. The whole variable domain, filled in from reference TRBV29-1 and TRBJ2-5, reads SAVISQKPSRDICQRGTSLTIQCQVDSQVTMMFWYRQQPGQSLTLIATANQGSEATYESGFVIDKFPISRPNLTFSTLTVSNMSPEDSSIYLCSVSPGPLFQYFGPGTRLLVL.

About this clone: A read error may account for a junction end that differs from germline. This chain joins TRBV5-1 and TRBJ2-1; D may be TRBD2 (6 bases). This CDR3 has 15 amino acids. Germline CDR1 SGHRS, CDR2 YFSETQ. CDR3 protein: CASRLGGDSYNEQFF. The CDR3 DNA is TGCGCCAGCAGGTTGGGGGGAGACTCCTACAATGAGCAGTTCTTC.

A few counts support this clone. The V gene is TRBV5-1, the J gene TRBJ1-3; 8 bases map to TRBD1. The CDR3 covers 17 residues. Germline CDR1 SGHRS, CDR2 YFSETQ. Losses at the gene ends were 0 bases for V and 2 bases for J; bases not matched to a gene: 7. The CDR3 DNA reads TGCGCCAGCAGCTTGGTCTCTCAGGGGGCAACTGGAAACACCATATATTTT. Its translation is CASSLVSQGATGNTIYF.

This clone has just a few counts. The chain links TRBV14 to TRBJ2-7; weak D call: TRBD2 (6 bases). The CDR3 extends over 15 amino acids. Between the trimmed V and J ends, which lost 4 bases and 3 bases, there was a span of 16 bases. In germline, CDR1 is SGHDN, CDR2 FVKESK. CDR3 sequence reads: CASSLMEGPFYEQYF. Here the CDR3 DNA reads TGTGCCAGCAGCCTTATGGAGGGACCGTTCTACGAGCAGTACTTC.

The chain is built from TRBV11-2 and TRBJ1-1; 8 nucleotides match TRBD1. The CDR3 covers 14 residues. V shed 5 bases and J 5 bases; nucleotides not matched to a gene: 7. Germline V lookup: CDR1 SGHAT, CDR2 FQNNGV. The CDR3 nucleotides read TGTGCCAGCAGCCCCGGCGACAGGGGAACTGAAGCTTTCTTT. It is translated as CASSPGDRGTEAFF.

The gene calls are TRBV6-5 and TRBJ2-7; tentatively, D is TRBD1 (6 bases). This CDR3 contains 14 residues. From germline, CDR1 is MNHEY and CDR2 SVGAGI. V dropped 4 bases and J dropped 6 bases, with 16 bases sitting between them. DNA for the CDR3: TGTGCCAGCAGTTCTCCCCGACAGGACCCCGAGCAGTACTTC. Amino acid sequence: CASSSPRQDPEQYF.

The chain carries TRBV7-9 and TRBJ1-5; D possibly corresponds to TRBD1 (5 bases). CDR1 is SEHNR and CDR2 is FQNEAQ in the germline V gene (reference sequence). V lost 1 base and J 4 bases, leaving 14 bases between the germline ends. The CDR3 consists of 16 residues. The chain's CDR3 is CASSLVGQVTNQPQHF. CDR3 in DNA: TGTGCCAGCAGCTTAGTGGGGCAGGTCACAAATCAGCCCCAGCATTTT.

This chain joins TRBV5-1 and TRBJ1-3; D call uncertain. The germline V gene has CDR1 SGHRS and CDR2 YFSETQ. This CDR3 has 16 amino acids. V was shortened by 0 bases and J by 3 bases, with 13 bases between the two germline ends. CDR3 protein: CASSLVSGSVGNTIYF. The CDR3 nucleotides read TGCGCCAGCAGCTTGGTATCAGGCTCGGTTGGAAACACCATATATTTT.